A single sample gave rise to the 28 T cell receptor beta chains below, sequenced in a study of blood T cell repertoires in COVID-19. TCRdb's table, derived via immunoSEQ multiplex PCR, lists solely in-frame clones and lacks some. The sample has 120,000 or so clones, 69% seen once. Material for sequencing was peripheral blood. The source of these receptors is a woman in her 70s with acute or convalescent COVID-19.

The rearrangement joins TRBV28 to TRBJ2-1; 7 bases agree with TRBD2. The CDR3 covers 16 residues. Germline V gene lookup returns CDR1 MDHEN and CDR2 SYDVKM. V shed 2 bases, J shed 2 bases, and the junction held 6 bases outside the gene matches. The CDR3 sequence is CASSLAHGLAYNEQFF. The DNA for the CDR3 is TGTGCCAGCAGTTTAGCCCACGGACTAGCCTACAATGAGCAGTTCTTC.

The genes are TRBV12-3 or TRBV12-4 and TRBJ1-2; a possible D gene is TRBD1 (6 bases). Deletions cut 6 bases from V and 4 bases from J, with 12 bases between. There are 13 residues in the CDR3. The CDR3 sequence: CASRADRPYGYTF. In DNA, the CDR3 is TGTGCCAGCAGAGCGGACAGACCCTATGGCTACACCTTC.

This chain links TRBV9 with TRBJ1-4; tentative D call: TRBD1 (6 bases). The CDR3 loop spans 15 amino acids. The ends were cut back, 0 bases at V and 8 bases at J, with 14 bases in the middle. Germline V gives CDR1 SGDLS, CDR2 YYNGEE. The chain's CDR3 is CASSVVGARGEKLFF. The CDR3 DNA reads TGTGCCAGCAGCGTAGTAGGGGCCAGGGGAGAAAAACTGTTTTTT.

This clone was recorded at least ten times. The V gene is TRBV25-1, the J gene TRBJ1-4, with a tentative D call TRBD1 (5 bases). The CDR3 has 14 amino acids. From germline, CDR1 is MGHDK and CDR2 SYGVNS. The V and J ends lost 4 bases and 0 bases respectively, with 6 bases between them. CDR3 DNA sequence: TGTGCCAGCAGTGTCAGGGCAACTAATGAAAAACTGTTTTTT. Protein: CASSVRATNEKLFF.

This sequence joins TRBV27 and TRBJ2-3; tentative D call: TRBD2 (5 bases). Germline values: CDR1 MNHEY, CDR2 SMNVEV (reference sequence). V lost 4 bases and J lost 3, with 14 bases in between. The CDR3 is 15 residues long. CDR3 sequence reads: CASSSWVEGTDTQYF. CDR3 in DNA: TGTGCCAGCAGTTCTTGGGTCGAGGGAACAGATACGCAGTATTTT.

V is TRBV7-9 and J is TRBJ1-1; no definite D call. Per the germline V gene, CDR1 is SEHNR and CDR2 is FQNEAQ (reference sequence). The CDR3 length is 18 residues. Deletions cut 5 bases from V and 0 bases from J, with 22 bases between. CDR3 sequence (DNA): TGTGCCAGCAGCCCCTCCAGAGACCCTTCCGGGATGAACACTGAAGCTTTCTTT. It specifies CASSPSRDPSGMNTEAFF. Together with reference TRBV7-9 and TRBJ1-1, the CDR3 gives the full variable domain: DTGVSQNPRHKITKRGQNVTFRCDPISEHNRLYWYRQTLGQGPEFLTYFQNEAQLEKSRLLSDRFSAERPKGSFSTLEIQRTEQGDSAMYLCASSPSRDPSGMNTEAFFGQGTRLTVV.

The chain is built from TRBV6-5 and TRBJ1-6; unclear D gene. Germline V gene lookup returns CDR1 MNHEY and CDR2 SVGAGI. The CDR3 is made up of 12 amino acids. Trimming cost V 5 bases and J 10 bases, with 9 bases left between them. CDR3 DNA: TGTGCCAGCAGTCCAAGCAAATCACCCCTCCACTTT. Protein product: CASSPSKSPLHF.

Comment on this clone: This sample also contains other DNA sequences that code for the same CDR3. V and J are TRBV29-1 and TRBJ2-7, with D perhaps TRBD1 (6 bases). Germline CDR1 is SQVTM and CDR2 is ANQGSEA. The CDR3 spans 12 residues. Trimming shortened V by 3 bases and J by 0 bases, and 6 bases separated the two germline ends. The CDR3 DNA reads as TGCAGCGTTGAGGACAGCTCCTACGAGCAGTACTTC. This gives the protein CSVEDSSYEQYF.

In its sample, this clone was seen many times. The chain recombines TRBV2 with TRBJ1-1; 7 bases line up with TRBD1. V shed 7 bases, J shed 0 bases, and the junction held 2 bases outside the gene matches. Germline V gene lookup returns CDR1 SNHLY and CDR2 FYNNEI. The length of the CDR3 is 13 residues. The CDR3 nucleotides read TGTGCCAGCAAGGGACAGATGAACACTGAAGCTTTCTTT. Protein sequence: CASKGQMNTEAFF.

The genes are TRBV19 and TRBJ2-7, with D possibly matching TRBD2 (6 bases). The CDR3 is 14 residues long. CDR1 is LNHDA and CDR2 is SQIVND in the germline V gene (reference sequence). V shed 6 bases and J shed 1 base, with 13 bases lying between them. The CDR3 sequence: CASSRGTGSYEQYF. In DNA, the CDR3 is TGTGCCAGTAGCCGCGGGACGGGATCCTACGAGCAGTACTTC.

This clone has a handful of counts. CDR3 nucleotide sequence: TGTGCCAGTAGTATCCCCGGGGAAGGCGGCTACACCTTC. Residues: CASSIPGEGGYTF. J is TRBJ1-2 and V is TRBV19; D not certain. Germline CDR1 is LNHDA and CDR2 is SQIVND (reference sequence). This CDR3 has 13 amino acids. Trimming pared 3 bases from V and 8 bases from J, leaving 13 bases between.

The chain carries TRBV6-1 and TRBJ1-4, with 7 bases aligning to TRBD1. There are 15 residues in the CDR3. Germline CDR1 reads MNHNS; CDR2 reads SASEGT. V trimming: 0 bases; J trimming: 3 bases; junction bases outside the gene matches: 1. The DNA of the CDR3 is TGTGCCAGCAGTGAAGCTCAGGGGGCTAATGAAAAACTGTTTTTT. Its protein is CASSEAQGANEKLFF.

The V gene is TRBV6-6, the J gene TRBJ1-6; unclear D gene. Germline V gene lookup returns CDR1 MNHNY and CDR2 SVGAGI (reference sequence). V lost 7 bases and J lost 5, with 15 bases in between. The CDR3 covers 15 residues. CDR3 coding DNA: TGTGCCAGCACCATCCTGGACGGGAATAATTCACCCCTCCACTTT. This gives the protein CASTILDGNNSPLHF.

The rearrangement joins TRBV5-1 to TRBJ2-1; possible D gene TRBD2, 5 bases. CDR3 length: 15 amino acids. The ends were cut back, 0 bases at V and 7 bases at J, with 14 bases in the middle. CDR1 and CDR2 (germline): SGHRS, YFSETQ. The CDR3 DNA is TGCGCCAGCAGCTTGGCGGCTAGCATCCTAAATGAGCAGTTCTTC. Protein sequence: CASSLAASILNEQFF.

This chain links TRBV5-1 with TRBJ2-7; D is ambiguous. This CDR3 region has 14 residues. V lost 3 bases and J lost 2, with 12 bases in between. Germline values: CDR1 SGHRS, CDR2 YFSETQ. CDR3 sequence reads: CASSSDPGTYEQYF. The CDR3 DNA reads TGCGCCAGCAGCTCCGATCCGGGTACCTACGAGCAGTACTTC.

This clone was observed a handful of times. The chain uses TRBV2 and TRBJ2-1; 8 nucleotides agree with TRBD2. Germline CDR1 reads SNHLY; CDR2 reads FYNNEI. The V and J ends lost 7 bases and 4 bases, in that order; junction bases with no gene match: 15. The CDR3 consists of 17 residues. The CDR3 region has the DNA TGTGCCAGCACTCCAATCGCGGGGTTAGCGGGGTACAATGAGCAGTTCTTC. Translated, it gives CASTPIAGLAGYNEQFF.

J is TRBJ2-3 and V is TRBV7-9; 9 nucleotides match TRBD2. This CDR3 region has 15 residues. CDR1 is SEHNR and CDR2 is FQNEAQ in the germline V gene (reference sequence). Trimming removed 1 base from V and 4 bases from J; junction bases left unmatched: 3. The CDR3 DNA is TGTGCCAGCAGCTTAGGCGGGAGGGCCCCAGATACGCAGTATTTT. Protein product: CASSLGGRAPDTQYF.

CDR3 protein: CASSFIYQPQHF. The CDR3 bases are TGTGCCAGCAGTTTTATCTATCAGCCCCAGCATTTT. The V gene is TRBV28, the J gene TRBJ1-5; D is unresolved. Trimming shortened V by 3 bases and J by 5 bases, and 5 bases separated the two germline ends. The germline CDR1 and CDR2 sequences are MDHEN and SYDVKM. The CDR3 runs to 12 residues. The full variable domain, with the rest looked up from reference TRBV28 and TRBJ1-5, is DVKVTQSSRYLVKRTGEKVFLECVQDMDHENMFWYRQDPGLGLRLIYFSYDVKMKEKGDIPEGYSVSREKKERFSLILESASTNQTSMYLCASSFIYQPQHFGDGTRLSIL.

The chain recombines TRBV6-5 with TRBJ1-5, with TRBD1 matching over 9 bases. CDR3 length: 15 residues. Trimming took 6 bases from V and 2 from J; bases not matched to a gene: 5. The germline gives CDR1 MNHEY, CDR2 SVGAGI. The CDR3 coding sequence is TGTGCCAGCAGCAACAGGGGGCAGGGCAATCAGCCCCAGCATTTT. Its translation is CASSNRGQGNQPQHF.

The chain has TRBV4-2 and TRBJ2-1; D gene uncertain. Between the trimmed V and J ends, which lost 4 bases and 9 bases, there was a span of 13 bases. The CDR3 is 13 residues long. The germline V gene has CDR1 LGHNA and CDR2 YNFKEQ. The CDR3 loop reads CASSPGQGIEQFF. The CDR3 DNA sequence: TGTGCCAGCAGCCCAGGTCAAGGTATTGAGCAGTTCTTC.

The chain carries TRBV6-1 and TRBJ1-2; 8 bases agree with TRBD1. The ends lost 4 bases at V and 1 base at J; junction bases unmatched: 8. This CDR3 contains 16 residues. From germline, CDR1 is MNHNS and CDR2 SASEGT. The CDR3 protein is CASSGTGRFGNYGYTF. The CDR3 nucleotides are TGTGCCAGCAGTGGGACAGGGAGGTTCGGTAACTATGGCTACACCTTC.

This clone occurred once. V gene TRBV9 combines with J gene TRBJ1-2; D remains ambiguous. The CDR3 loop spans 12 amino acids. The germline V gene has CDR1 SGDLS and CDR2 YYNGEE. The V and J ends lost 3 bases and 12 bases respectively, with 15 bases between them. The CDR3 DNA is TGTGCCAGCAGCGCACCACACGGAGGTAACACCTTC. This gives the protein CASSAPHGGNTF.

This chain uses TRBV5-1 with TRBJ1-1; D unresolved. Trimming took off 4 bases at V and 4 bases at J, with 11 bases between the two ends. Germline loops: CDR1 SGHRS, CDR2 YFSETQ. The CDR3 totals 13 residues. CDR3 DNA sequence: TGCGCCAGCAGCCCGTGGGCCAGCACTGAAGCTTTCTTT. As protein: CASSPWASTEAFF.

This rearrangement joins TRBV9 to TRBJ2-3, with D possibly matching TRBD2 (5 bases). Trimming left V 0 bases short and J 4 bases short, with 6 bases between. This CDR3 has 13 amino acids. Germline-derived CDR1 and CDR2 are SGDLS and YYNGEE. The CDR3 nucleotides read TGTGCCAGCAGCGTAGGCGGGCCAGATACGCAGTATTTT. Residues: CASSVGGPDTQYF.

V is TRBV5-4 and J is TRBJ2-1, with 8 positions matching TRBD2. CDR3 length: 15 amino acids. The germline gives CDR1 SGHNT, CDR2 YYREEE (reference sequence). V was pared by 2 bases and J by 8 bases, with 9 bases of the junction left unmatched. As DNA, the CDR3 is TGTGCCAGCAGCTTACCGAGCGGGAGAGGGGATGAGCAGTTCTTC. Encoded protein: CASSLPSGRGDEQFF.

This chain joins TRBV6-2 or TRBV6-3 and TRBJ1-5; the match to TRBD1 covers 7 bases. V was clipped by 6 bases and J by 7 bases; unmatched bases: 12. The germline V gene has CDR1 MNHEY and CDR2 SVGEGT. The CDR3 runs to 15 residues. CDR3 loop: CASRYDRDRIQPQHF. The CDR3 DNA sequence: TGTGCCAGCAGGTACGACAGGGACAGAATACAGCCCCAGCATTTT.

This clone was observed a handful of times. Different DNA sequences within this sample yield the same CDR3. The chain combines TRBV19 with TRBJ1-5; weak D call: TRBD1 (5 bases). In germline, CDR1 is LNHDA, CDR2 SQIVND (reference sequence). CDR3 length: 13 residues. Trimming removed 4 bases at V and 4 bases at J, with 8 bases between. The CDR3 coding sequence is TGTGCCAGTAGTAGGGGCCAAAATCAGCCCCAGCATTTT. Its protein product is CASSRGQNQPQHF.

This rearrangement joins TRBV5-1 to TRBJ2-3; 8 nucleotides agree with TRBD2. Germline loops: CDR1 SGHRS, CDR2 YFSETQ. There are 16 residues in the CDR3. With V trimmed by 0 bases and J by 1 base, 4 bases remained unmatched. CDR3 in DNA: TGCGCCAGCAGCTTGGGGGCGGGAGGCGGCACAGATACGCAGTATTTT. This encodes CASSLGAGGGTDTQYF.